The present T cell receptor (beta chain) was sequenced within a study of OX40 agonist ivuxolimab in advanced cancers. At the level of the study: Previous treatment with anti-PD-1, anti-PD-L1 or anti-CTLA-4 therapy was allowed; 40% had received some.

The germline V gene has CDR1 MDHEN and CDR2 SYDVKM. The V and J ends lost 2 bases and 10 bases, in that order; junction bases with no gene match: 13. The CDR3 covers 16 residues. Profiled with immunoSEQ multiplex PCR; TCRdb holds only in-frame clones, not every one. The sample lists fewer than 40,000 clones; around four fifths were seen once. Study-wide findings and caveats: Researchers report that CD8+ T cells had, on average, more expanded clones than CD4+. CD4+ and CD8+ blood T cells expanded clonally by week 6 at 0.1 to 3.0 mg/kg.

As for this clone: Its antigen is undetermined.

Patients who had autoimmune disease history or got systemic immunosuppression were left out. This receptor was taken from an adult with an advanced solid tumor such as melanoma, head and neck, liver or kidney cancer. The chain couples TRBV28 to TRBJ2-1, with 8 bases aligning to TRBD2. The specimen was CD4+ or CD8+ T cells sorted from blood, collected in a trial of the OX40 agonist ivuxolimab. In DNA, the CDR3 is TGTGCCAGCAGTTTACGGGGACTAGTTGCATCCGCCGAGCAGTTCTTC. This gives the protein CASSLRGLVASAEQFF.